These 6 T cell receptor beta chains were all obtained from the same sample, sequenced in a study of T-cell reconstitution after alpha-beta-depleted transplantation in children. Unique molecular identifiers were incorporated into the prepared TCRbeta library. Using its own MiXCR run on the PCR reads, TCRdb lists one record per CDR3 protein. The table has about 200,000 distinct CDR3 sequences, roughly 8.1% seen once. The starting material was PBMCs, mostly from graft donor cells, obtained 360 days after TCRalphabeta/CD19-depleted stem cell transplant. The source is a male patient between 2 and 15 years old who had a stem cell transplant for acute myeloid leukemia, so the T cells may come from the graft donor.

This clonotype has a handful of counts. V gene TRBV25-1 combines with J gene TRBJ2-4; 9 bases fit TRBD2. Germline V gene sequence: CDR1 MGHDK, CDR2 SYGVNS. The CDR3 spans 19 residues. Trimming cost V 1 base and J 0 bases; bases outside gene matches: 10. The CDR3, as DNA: TGTGCCAGCAGTGAATCTTTGCGGGAGGGATTCGTAGCCAAAAACATTCAGTACTTC. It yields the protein CASSESLREGFVAKNIQYF.

This CDR3 reads CASSLGAGGLVEQFF. For the CDR3, the DNA is TGTGCCAGCAGTTTAGGTGCGGGAGGATTGGTTGAGCAGTTCTTC. The chain carries TRBV12-3 or TRBV12-4 and TRBJ2-1, with 8 bases that match TRBD2. CDR3 size: 15 residues. J was trimmed by 9 bases and V by 1 base; bases with no gene match: 8.

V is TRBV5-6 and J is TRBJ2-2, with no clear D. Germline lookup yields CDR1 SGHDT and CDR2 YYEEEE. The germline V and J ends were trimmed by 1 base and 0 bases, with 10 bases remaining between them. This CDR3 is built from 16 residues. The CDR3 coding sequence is TGTGCCAGCAGCTTGCGAGTCCTCGCGAACACCGGGGAGCTGTTTTTT. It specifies CASSLRVLANTGELFF.

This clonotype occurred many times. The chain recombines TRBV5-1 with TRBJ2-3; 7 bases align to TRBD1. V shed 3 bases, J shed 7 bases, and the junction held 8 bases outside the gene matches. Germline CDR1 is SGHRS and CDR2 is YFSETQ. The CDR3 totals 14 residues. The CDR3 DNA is TGCGCCAGCAGCTGGGAGACAGGGAGAAATACGCAGTATTTT. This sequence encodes CASSWETGRNTQYF.

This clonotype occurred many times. This CDR3 is CSVDRLVNEQFF. The CDR3, as DNA: TGCAGCGTAGATAGACTAGTCAATGAGCAGTTCTTC. The chain recombines TRBV29-1 with TRBJ2-1, with D perhaps matching TRBD2 (6 bases). CDR1 is SQVTM, CDR2 ANQGSEA, per germline. There are 12 residues in the CDR3. V was shortened by 6 bases and J by 6 bases, with 12 bases between the two germline ends.

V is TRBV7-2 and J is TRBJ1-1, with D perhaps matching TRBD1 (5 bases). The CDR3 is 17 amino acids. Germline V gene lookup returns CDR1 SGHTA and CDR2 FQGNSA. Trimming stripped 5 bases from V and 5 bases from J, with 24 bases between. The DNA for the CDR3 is TGTGCCAGCAGCGAAATAGGCGGGGGGAGAAGTGGGACTGAAGCTTTCTTT. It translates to CASSEIGGGRSGTEAFF. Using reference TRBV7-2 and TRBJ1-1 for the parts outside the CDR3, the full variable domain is GAGVSQSPSNKVTEKGKDVELRCDPISGHTALYWYRQSLGQGLEFLIYFQGNSAPDKSGLPSDRFSAERTGGSVSTLTIQRTQQEDSAVYLCASSEIGGGRSGTEAFFGQGTRLTVV.